Reported below is one T cell receptor beta chain. The data stem from a study of blood T cell repertoires in COVID-19. Germline CDR1 MDHEN, CDR2 SYDVKM. Trimming took off 10 bases at V and 3 bases at J, with 15 bases between the two ends. This CDR3 is built from 13 residues. Per the original methods: Amplification with reference gene primers provided the estimates of nucleated cell counts. Generated by immunoSEQ multiplex PCR, the TCRdb table keeps only in-frame clones and is missing some. That table gives V, J and clone size, and the DNA gave D and trimming. The sample yields a few hundred thousand clones, around 89% seen once.

Sample: peripheral blood. The rearrangement joins TRBV28 to TRBJ1-2, with D possibly TRBD1 on 5 matching bases. The clonotype comes from a man in his forties or fifties with acute or convalescent COVID-19. The CDR3 sequence is CATGPGSHYGYTF. The CDR3 DNA follows: TGTGCCACCGGCCCAGGGTCCCACTATGGCTACACCTTC.